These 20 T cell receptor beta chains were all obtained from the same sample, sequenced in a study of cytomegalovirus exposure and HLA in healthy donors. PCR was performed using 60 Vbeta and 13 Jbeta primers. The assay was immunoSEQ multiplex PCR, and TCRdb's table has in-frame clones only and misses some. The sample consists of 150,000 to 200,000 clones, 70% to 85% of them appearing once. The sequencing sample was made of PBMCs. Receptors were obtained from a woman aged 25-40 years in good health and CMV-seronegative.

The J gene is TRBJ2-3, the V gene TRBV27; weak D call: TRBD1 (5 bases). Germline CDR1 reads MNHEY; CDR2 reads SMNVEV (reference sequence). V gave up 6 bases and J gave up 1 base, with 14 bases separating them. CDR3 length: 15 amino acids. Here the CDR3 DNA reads TGTGCCAGCAGCAGATCAGGGTTCGGCACAGATACGCAGTATTTT. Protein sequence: CASSRSGFGTDTQYF.

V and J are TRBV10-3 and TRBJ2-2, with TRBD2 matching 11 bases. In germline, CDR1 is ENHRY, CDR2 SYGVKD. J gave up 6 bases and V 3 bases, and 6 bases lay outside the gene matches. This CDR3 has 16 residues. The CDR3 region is CAISDPLAGEPGELFF. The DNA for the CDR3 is TGTGCCATCAGTGATCCACTAGCGGGAGAACCCGGGGAGCTGTTTTTT.

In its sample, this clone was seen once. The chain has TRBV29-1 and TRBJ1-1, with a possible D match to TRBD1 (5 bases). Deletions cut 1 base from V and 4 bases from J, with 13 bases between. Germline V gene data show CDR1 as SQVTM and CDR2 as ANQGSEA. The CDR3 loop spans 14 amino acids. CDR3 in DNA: TGCAGCGTTGAAGTTTGGTCAGGGATCACTGAAGCTTTCTTT. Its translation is CSVEVWSGITEAFF.

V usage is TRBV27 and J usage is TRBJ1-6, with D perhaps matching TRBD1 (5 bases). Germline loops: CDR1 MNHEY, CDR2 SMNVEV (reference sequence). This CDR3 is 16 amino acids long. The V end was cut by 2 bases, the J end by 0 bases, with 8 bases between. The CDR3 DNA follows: TGTGCCAGCAGTTTAGTGCAGGGCTCCTATAATTCACCCCTCCACTTT. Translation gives CASSLVQGSYNSPLHF.

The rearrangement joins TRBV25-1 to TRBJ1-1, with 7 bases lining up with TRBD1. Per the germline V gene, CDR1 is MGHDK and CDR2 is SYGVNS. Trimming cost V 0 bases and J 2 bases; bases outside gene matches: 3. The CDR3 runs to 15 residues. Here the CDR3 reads CASSEYRTGNTEAFF. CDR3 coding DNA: TGTGCCAGCAGTGAATACCGGACAGGCAACACTGAAGCTTTCTTT.

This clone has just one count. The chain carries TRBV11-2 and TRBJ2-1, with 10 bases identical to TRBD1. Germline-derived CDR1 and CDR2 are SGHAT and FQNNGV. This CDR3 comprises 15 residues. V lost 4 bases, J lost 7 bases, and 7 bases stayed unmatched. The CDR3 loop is CASSSAGTGANEQFF. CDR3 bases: TGTGCCAGCAGCTCGGCCGGGACAGGGGCGAATGAGCAGTTCTTC.

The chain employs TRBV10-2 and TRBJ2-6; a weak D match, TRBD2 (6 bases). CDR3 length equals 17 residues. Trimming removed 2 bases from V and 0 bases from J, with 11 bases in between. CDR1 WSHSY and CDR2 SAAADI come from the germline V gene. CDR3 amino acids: CASSEGTWSSGANVLTF. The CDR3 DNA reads TGCGCCAGCAGTGAGGGGACTTGGAGCTCTGGGGCCAACGTCCTGACTTTC.

In DNA form, the CDR3 reads TGTGCCAGCAGTTTACCAGGGGCGGGTCCCTCCTACGAGCAGTACTTC. Amino acid sequence: CASSLPGAGPSYEQYF. This rearrangement joins TRBV28 to TRBJ2-7; possibly TRBD1 for D (6 bases). The V end lost 2 bases, the J end lost 0 bases, and 14 bases lay between the germline ends. The CDR3 loop spans 16 amino acids. Germline lookup yields CDR1 MDHEN and CDR2 SYDVKM. The variable domain in full, with the rest retrieved from reference TRBV28 and TRBJ2-7, is DVKVTQSSRYLVKRTGEKVFLECVQDMDHENMFWYRQDPGLGLRLIYFSYDVKMKEKGDIPEGYSVSREKKERFSLILESASTNQTSMYLCASSLPGAGPSYEQYFGPGTRLTVT.

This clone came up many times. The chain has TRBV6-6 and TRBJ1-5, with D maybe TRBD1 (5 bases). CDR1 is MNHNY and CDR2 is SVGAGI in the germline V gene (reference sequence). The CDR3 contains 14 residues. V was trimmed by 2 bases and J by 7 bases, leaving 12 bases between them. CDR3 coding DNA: TGTGCCAGCAGTTACATGGGGCAAGGGCAGCCCCAGCATTTT. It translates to CASSYMGQGQPQHF.

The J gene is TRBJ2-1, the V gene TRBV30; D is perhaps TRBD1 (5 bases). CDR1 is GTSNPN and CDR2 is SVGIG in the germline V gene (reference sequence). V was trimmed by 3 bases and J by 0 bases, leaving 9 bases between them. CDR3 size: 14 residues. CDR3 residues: CAWSDSLSYNEQFF. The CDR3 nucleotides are TGTGCCTGGAGCGACAGCCTCTCCTACAATGAGCAGTTCTTC.

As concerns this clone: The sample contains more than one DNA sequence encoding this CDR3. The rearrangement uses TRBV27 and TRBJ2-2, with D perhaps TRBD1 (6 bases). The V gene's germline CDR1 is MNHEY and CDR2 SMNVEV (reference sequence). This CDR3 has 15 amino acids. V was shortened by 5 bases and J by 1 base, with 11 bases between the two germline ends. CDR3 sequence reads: CASSLGTLNTGELFF. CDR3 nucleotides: TGTGCCAGCAGTCTAGGGACACTGAACACCGGGGAGCTGTTTTTT.

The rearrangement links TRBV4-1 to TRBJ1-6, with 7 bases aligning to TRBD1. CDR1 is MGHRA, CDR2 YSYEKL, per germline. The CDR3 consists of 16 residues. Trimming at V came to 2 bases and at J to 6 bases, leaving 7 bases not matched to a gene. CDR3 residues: CASSQTSDRFNSPLHF. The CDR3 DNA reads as TGCGCCAGCAGCCAAACCTCGGACAGGTTTAATTCACCCCTCCACTTT.

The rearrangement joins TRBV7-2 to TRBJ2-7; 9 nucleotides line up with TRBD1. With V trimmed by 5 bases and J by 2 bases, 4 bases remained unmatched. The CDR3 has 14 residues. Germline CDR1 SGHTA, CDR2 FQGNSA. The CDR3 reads CASSTRTGAYEQYF. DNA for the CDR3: TGTGCCAGCAGCACCAGGACAGGGGCCTACGAGCAGTACTTC.

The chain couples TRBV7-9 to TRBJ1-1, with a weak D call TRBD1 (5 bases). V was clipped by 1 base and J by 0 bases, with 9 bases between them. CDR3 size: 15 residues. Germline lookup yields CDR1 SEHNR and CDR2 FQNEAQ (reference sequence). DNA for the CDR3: TGTGCCAGCAGCTTAGGGGTGGGGCTGAACACTGAAGCTTTCTTT. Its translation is CASSLGVGLNTEAFF.

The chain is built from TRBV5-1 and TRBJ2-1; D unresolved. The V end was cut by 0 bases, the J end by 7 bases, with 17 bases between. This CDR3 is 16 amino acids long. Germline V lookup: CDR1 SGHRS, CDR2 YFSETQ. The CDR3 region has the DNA TGCGCCAGCAGCTTGGGGTTAGGTCAGGTCATAAATGAGCAGTTCTTC. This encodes CASSLGLGQVINEQFF.

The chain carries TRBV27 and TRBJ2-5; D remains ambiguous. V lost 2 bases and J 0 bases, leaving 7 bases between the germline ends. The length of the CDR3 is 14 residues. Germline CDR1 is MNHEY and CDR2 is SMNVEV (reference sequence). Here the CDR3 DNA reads TGTGCCAGCAGTTTACCCCTTGACCAAGAGACCCAGTACTTC. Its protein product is CASSLPLDQETQYF.

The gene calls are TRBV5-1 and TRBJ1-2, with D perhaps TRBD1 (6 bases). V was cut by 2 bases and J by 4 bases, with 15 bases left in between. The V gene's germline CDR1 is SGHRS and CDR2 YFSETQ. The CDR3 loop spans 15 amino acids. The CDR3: CASSLTGTQSYGYTF. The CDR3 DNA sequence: TGCGCCAGCAGCTTAACCGGGACACAATCCTATGGCTACACCTTC.

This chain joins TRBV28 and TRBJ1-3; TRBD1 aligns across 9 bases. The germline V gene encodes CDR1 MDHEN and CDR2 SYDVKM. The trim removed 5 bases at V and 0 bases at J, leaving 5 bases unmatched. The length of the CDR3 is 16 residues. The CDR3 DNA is TGTGCCAGCAGTAGATACAGGGGGCCCTCTGGAAACACCATATATTTT. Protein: CASSRYRGPSGNTIYF.

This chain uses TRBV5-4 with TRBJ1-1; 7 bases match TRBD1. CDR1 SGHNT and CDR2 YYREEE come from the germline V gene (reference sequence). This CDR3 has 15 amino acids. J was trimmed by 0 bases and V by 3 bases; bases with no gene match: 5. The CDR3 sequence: CASSWGQRMNTEAFF. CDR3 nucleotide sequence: TGTGCCAGCAGCTGGGGACAGCGTATGAACACTGAAGCTTTCTTT.

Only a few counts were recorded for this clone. The CDR3 region has the DNA TGTGCCAGTACCCATAAGACGCGACTAGCTACAGATACGCAGTATTTT. This gives the protein CASTHKTRLATDTQYF. The gene calls are TRBV19 and TRBJ2-3; 7 nucleotides agree with TRBD2. The CDR3 is made up of 16 amino acids. Germline lookup yields CDR1 LNHDA and CDR2 SQIVND (reference sequence). V shed 7 bases, J shed 3 bases, and the junction held 13 bases outside the gene matches.